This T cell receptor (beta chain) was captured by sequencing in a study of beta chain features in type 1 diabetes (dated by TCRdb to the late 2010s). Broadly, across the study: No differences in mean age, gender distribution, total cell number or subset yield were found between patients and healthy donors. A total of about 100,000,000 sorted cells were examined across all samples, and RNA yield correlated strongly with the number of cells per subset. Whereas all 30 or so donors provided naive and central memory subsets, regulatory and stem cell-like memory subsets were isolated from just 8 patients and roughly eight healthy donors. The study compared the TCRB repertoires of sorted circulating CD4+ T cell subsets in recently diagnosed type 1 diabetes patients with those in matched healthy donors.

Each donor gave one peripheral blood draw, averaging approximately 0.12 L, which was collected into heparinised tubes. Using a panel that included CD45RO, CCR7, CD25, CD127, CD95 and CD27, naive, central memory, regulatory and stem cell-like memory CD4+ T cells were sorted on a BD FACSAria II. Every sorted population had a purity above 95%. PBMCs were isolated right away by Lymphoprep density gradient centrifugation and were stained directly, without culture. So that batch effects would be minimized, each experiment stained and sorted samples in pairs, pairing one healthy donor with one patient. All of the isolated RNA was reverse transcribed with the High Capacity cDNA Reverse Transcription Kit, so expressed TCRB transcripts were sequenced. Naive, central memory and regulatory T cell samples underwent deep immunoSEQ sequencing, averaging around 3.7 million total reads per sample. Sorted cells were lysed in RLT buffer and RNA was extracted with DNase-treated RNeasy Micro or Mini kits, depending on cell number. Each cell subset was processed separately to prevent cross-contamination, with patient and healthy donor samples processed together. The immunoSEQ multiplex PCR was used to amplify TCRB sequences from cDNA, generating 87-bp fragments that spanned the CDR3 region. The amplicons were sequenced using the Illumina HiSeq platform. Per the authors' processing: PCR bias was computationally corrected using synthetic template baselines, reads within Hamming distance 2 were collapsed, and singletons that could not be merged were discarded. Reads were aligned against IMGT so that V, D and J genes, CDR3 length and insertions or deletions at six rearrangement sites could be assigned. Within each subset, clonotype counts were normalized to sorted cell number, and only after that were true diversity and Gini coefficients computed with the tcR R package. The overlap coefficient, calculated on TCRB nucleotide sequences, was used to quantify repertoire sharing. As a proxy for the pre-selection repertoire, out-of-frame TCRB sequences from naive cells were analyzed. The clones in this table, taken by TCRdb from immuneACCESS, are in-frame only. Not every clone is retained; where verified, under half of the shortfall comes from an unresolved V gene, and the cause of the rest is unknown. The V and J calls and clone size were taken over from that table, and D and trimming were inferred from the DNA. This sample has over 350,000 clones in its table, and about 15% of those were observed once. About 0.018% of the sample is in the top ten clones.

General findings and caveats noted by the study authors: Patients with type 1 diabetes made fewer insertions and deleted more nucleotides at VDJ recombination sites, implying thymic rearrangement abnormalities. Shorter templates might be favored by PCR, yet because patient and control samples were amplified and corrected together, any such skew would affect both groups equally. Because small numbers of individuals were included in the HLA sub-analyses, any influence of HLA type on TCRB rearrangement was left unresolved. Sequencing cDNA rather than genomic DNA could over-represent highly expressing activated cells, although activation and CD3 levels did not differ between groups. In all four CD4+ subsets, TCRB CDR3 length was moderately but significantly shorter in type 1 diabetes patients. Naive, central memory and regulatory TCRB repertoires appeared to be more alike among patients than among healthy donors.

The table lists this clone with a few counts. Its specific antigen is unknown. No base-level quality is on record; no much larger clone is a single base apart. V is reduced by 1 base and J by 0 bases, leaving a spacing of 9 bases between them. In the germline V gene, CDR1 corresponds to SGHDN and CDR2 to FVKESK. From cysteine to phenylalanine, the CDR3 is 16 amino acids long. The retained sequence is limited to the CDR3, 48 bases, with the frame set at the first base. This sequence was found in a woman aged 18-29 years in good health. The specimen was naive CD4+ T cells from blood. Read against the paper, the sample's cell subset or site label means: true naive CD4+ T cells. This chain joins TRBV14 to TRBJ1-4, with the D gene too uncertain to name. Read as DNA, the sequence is TGTGCCAGCAGCCAAGGCCTCGGGACAACTAATGAAAAACTGTTTTTT. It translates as CASSQGLGTTNEKLFF.